This T cell receptor (beta chain) was retrieved from a study of T-cell memory formation after mild COVID-19. 5'RACE primed from the constant segment yielded TCR alpha and TCR beta cDNA libraries bearing sample barcodes and UMIs. TCRdb reprocessed the 5' RACE reads with MiXCR, giving one entry per CDR3 protein. The data show about 350,000 distinct CDR3 sequences, with about 13% seen just once and 22% held by the top ten. The germline V gene encodes CDR1 SGHRS and CDR2 YFSETQ. V lost 3 bases, J lost 3 bases, and 7 bases lay in between. The CDR3 sequence is 14 residues long. Sequenced: PBMCs or a T cell subset sorted from them (not recorded which). The TCR was taken from a man younger than 35 who had mild COVID-19 (a few samples of this study predate the infection). Cell type and time point are not known. The chain couples TRBV5-1 to TRBJ2-6; no firm D call. This chain's CDR3 is CASSSTVGANVLTF. DNA of the CDR3: TGCGCCAGCAGCTCGACCGTTGGGGCCAACGTCCTGACTTTC.